Here is one TCR beta chain with its context. Its antigen is as yet unknown. The sample belongs to a study of shared clonotypes between healthy human individuals. Findings and caveats of the study: Clonotypes shared by all four sorted-subset donors had higher generation probabilities than non-shared clonotypes.

The assay was immunoSEQ multiplex PCR, and TCRdb's table has in-frame clones only and misses some. Among around 1.1 million clones listed, about 80% were seen once. The specimen sequenced was memory CD4+ T cells from PBMCs. Subset defined: CD45RA-negative fraction. The source is a man younger than 35 in good health. Some clones in this sample may be carry-over from other donors' samples.

The CDR3 sequence: CASSSYPGGHEQYF. Here the CDR3 DNA reads TGTGCCAGCAGCTCCTACCCCGGGGGCCACGAGCAGTACTTC. The rearrangement joins TRBV28 to TRBJ2-5, with D perhaps matching TRBD1 or TRBD2 (6 bases each). The J call is uncertain, as TRBJ2-7 better fits the DNA end. The CDR3 extends over 14 amino acids. The V gene's germline CDR1 is MDHEN and CDR2 SYDVKM.